One TCR beta chain is described in this entry. As yet, its antigen is unknown. The data were obtained in a study of beta chain features in type 1 diabetes. Every bit of the isolated RNA underwent reverse transcription, so sequencing read expressed TCRB transcripts. Profiled with immunoSEQ multiplex PCR; TCRdb holds only in-frame clones, not every one. The table shows 630,000 or so clones, with roughly 13% occurring only once. After removal of 3 bases from V and 10 bases from J, the junction contained 14 bases not matched to a gene. The germline gives CDR1 KGHSH, CDR2 LQKENI. The CDR3 spans 17 residues. General study points: Researchers report that Type 1 diabetes patients had moderately but significantly shorter TCRB CDR3s across all four CD4+ subsets.

The sequence derives from a man aged 18 to 30 with type 1 diabetes. Sequences were obtained from naive CD4+ T cells from blood. The chain joins TRBV18 to TRBJ1-6, with TRBD1 matching 8 bases. CDR3 region: CASSPNAQAGGRSPLHF. The CDR3 region has the DNA TGTGCCAGCTCACCGAACGCCCAGGCAGGGGGCCGATCACCCCTCCACTTT.